This TCR beta chain was captured by sequencing in a study of OX40 agonist ivuxolimab in advanced cancers. Study at large: The patients received ivuxolimab by intravenous route every 2 weeks at 0.01 to 10 mg/kg.

TCRdb's copy holds only in-frame clones and misses some; the assay was immunoSEQ multiplex PCR. The profile shows tens of thousands of clones, roughly nine tenths of them singletons. The CDR3 loop spans 12 amino acids. V gave up 2 bases and J gave up 6 bases; unmatched junction bases: 1. CDR1 is SGHNT, CDR2 YYREEE, per germline (reference sequence). The chain links TRBV5-4 to TRBJ1-2; TRBD1 matches at 7 bases. The starting material was CD4+ or CD8+ T cells sorted from blood, obtained in a trial of the OX40 agonist ivuxolimab. The origin of this receptor is an adult with an advanced solid tumor such as melanoma, head and neck, liver or kidney cancer. CDR3 DNA sequence: TGTGCCAGCAGCTTTGACAGGGATGGCTACACCTTC. Its translation: CASSFDRDGYTF.